The present TCR beta chain was sequenced within a study of shared clonotypes between healthy human individuals. Germline assignment: CDR1 MDHEN and CDR2 SYDVKM. The CDR3 totals 15 residues. The V end lost 2 bases, the J end lost 2 bases, and 10 bases lay between the germline ends. The study, taken as a whole, reports: On the whole, naive subsets had larger estimated richness than memory subsets had.

CD45RO negativity and positive selection for CCR7 defined naive CD8 cells, a population that excluded terminally differentiated effector memory CD45RA+ cells. A word on this clone: Antigen specificity is unknown.

Sequencing used immunoSEQ multiplex PCR; TCRdb keeps in-frame clones, though not all of them. The sample has hundreds of thousands of clones; roughly 95% are singletons. The chain links TRBV28 to TRBJ2-1; D not resolved. This receptor was taken from a woman between 25 and 40 years old in good health. The sequencing sample was made of naive CD8+ T cells sorted from blood. The CDR3 nucleotides are TGTGCCAGCAGTTTAAGCCAGAGTACCTACAATGAGCAGTTCTTC. As protein: CASSLSQSTYNEQFF.